What follows are 27 T cell receptor beta chains derived from one specimen sequenced in a study of T cells in Graves' hyperthyroidism and ophthalmopathy. What was amplified from RNA transcripts were TCR beta CDR3 regions. HTBI primers drove first-round RT-PCR of the TCR CDR3. In TCRdb, the multiplex PCR reads were re-called with MiXCR into one record per CDR3 protein. The table lists about 320,000 distinct CDR3 sequences, roughly 17% of them singletons, with around 35% in the top ten. The sequenced sample was blood. The receptors stem from a young man with Graves' hyperthyroidism.

This clonotype showed up many times. V usage is TRBV28 and J usage is TRBJ2-5, with D perhaps TRBD2 (6 bases). The V and J ends lost 2 bases and 1 base respectively, with 11 bases between them. The CDR3 contains 15 residues. The germline CDR1 and CDR2 sequences are MDHEN and SYDVKM. In DNA, the CDR3 is TGTGCCAGCAGTTTAGTGAGGCGGGGCCAAGAGACCCAGTACTTC. Its protein is CASSLVRRGQETQYF.

This clonotype was counted ten times or more. V usage is TRBV11-2 and J usage is TRBJ2-7; 7 bases fit TRBD2. Per the germline V gene, CDR1 is SGHAT and CDR2 is FQNNGV. This CDR3 region has 16 residues. The ends lost 5 bases at V and 6 bases at J; junction bases unmatched: 16. The CDR3 bases are TGTGCCAGCAGCACACCTCGTGGGGCGGGAGTACGCGAGCAGTACTTC. This translates into CASSTPRGAGVREQYF.

This clonotype was seen a few times. This chain links TRBV19 with TRBJ1-1; D not resolved. The CDR3 contains 16 residues. Trimming removed 0 bases at V and 2 bases at J, with 13 bases between. The germline V gene has CDR1 LNHDA and CDR2 SQIVND (reference sequence). The CDR3 loop reads CASSIDPVGVNTEAFF. DNA of the CDR3: TGTGCCAGTAGTATAGATCCGGTCGGGGTTAACACTGAAGCTTTCTTT.

In its sample, this clonotype was seen many times. V and J are TRBV11-2 and TRBJ1-5; D remains unclear. The germline CDR1 and CDR2 sequences are SGHAT and FQNNGV. V gave up 4 bases and J gave up 4 bases, with 20 bases separating them. The CDR3 has 17 residues. CDR3 sequence reads: CASSSGGLTLSNQPQHF. The CDR3, as DNA: TGTGCCAGCAGCTCGGGAGGACTGACGCTAAGTAATCAGCCCCAGCATTTT.

This clonotype was seen ten or more times. An end of the junction differs from the germline gene, which may be a read error. This chain uses TRBV9 with TRBJ1-1; tentative D call: TRBD1 (5 bases). This CDR3 is 14 amino acids long. The V gene's germline CDR1 is SGDLS and CDR2 YYNGEE. This CDR3 reads CASTVGVGGTEAFF. In nucleotides, the CDR3 is TGTGCCAGCACCGTAGGGGTTGGGGGCACTGAAGCTTTCTTT.

This clonotype came up once. This chain uses TRBV6-1 with TRBJ1-2; the D gene is possibly TRBD1 (6 bases). Trimming left V 4 bases short and J 4 bases short, with 16 bases between. This CDR3 comprises 15 residues. From germline, CDR1 is MNHNS and CDR2 SASEGT. Here the CDR3 reads CASSGRATGIYGYTF. The CDR3 DNA reads TGTGCCAGCAGTGGTCGGGCAACAGGGATCTATGGCTACACCTTC.

This clonotype was seen at least ten times. The V gene is TRBV24-1, the J gene TRBJ1-5; tentatively, D is TRBD1 (5 bases). Per the germline V gene, CDR1 is KGHDR and CDR2 is SFDVKD. V was clipped by 6 bases and J by 6 bases, with 14 bases between them. This CDR3 contains 14 residues. The CDR3 loop reads CATSFGAGRQPQHF. CDR3 in DNA: TGTGCCACCAGTTTTGGCGCAGGGCGTCAGCCCCAGCATTTT.

This clonotype was found a few times. The chain couples TRBV7-3 to TRBJ2-5; tentatively, D is TRBD2 (5 bases). Germline V lookup: CDR1 SGHTA, CDR2 FQGTGA. Between the trimmed V and J ends, which lost 3 bases and 5 bases, there was a span of 13 bases. The CDR3 covers 14 residues. This CDR3 reads CASSFTSGWETQYF. The DNA for the CDR3 is TGTGCCAGCAGCTTCACCTCGGGGTGGGAGACCCAGTACTTC.

This clonotype was counted at least ten times. V and J are TRBV12-3 or TRBV12-4 and TRBJ1-1; TRBD1 agrees at 9 bases. The CDR3 is 14 residues long. V gave up 1 base and J gave up 3 bases; unmatched junction bases: 0. CDR3 region: CASSLGTGDTEAFF. The CDR3 bases are TGTGCCAGCAGTTTAGGGACAGGGGACACTGAAGCTTTCTTT.

This clonotype was detected many times. This chain connects TRBV6-1 to TRBJ2-5, with 10 bases aligning to TRBD2. The CDR3 is 15 amino acids. V shed 7 bases and J 3 bases; nucleotides not matched to a gene: 8. Germline V gives CDR1 MNHNS, CDR2 SASEGT. CDR3 coding DNA: TGTGCCAGCACCCCACCCGGACTAGCGGAAGAGACCCAGTACTTC. It is translated as CASTPPGLAEETQYF.

The V and J genes are TRBV4-2 and TRBJ2-3; TRBD2 is a possible D gene (5 bases). The V end was cut by 3 bases, the J end by 4 bases, with 17 bases between. Germline CDR1 and CDR2: LGHNA and YNFKEQ. CDR3 length: 16 amino acids. The CDR3 DNA follows: TGTGCCAGCAGCCATGCCCTGGGAAGGCGGGCAGATACGCAGTATTTT. Protein product: CASSHALGRRADTQYF.

In this sample, this clonotype turned up many times. This chain connects TRBV11-2 to TRBJ1-5, with unresolved D. The CDR3 is 13 residues long. Germline CDR1 and CDR2: SGHAT and FQNNGV. Trimming took 1 base from V and 5 from J, leaving 6 bases between them. The CDR3 bases are TGTGCCAGCAGCTTAGGGGAACATCAGCCCCAGCATTTT. Its translation is CASSLGEHQPQHF.

The chain has TRBV14 and TRBJ1-4; D not resolved. This CDR3 is built from 14 residues. V was pared by 1 base and J by 4 bases, with 7 bases between. CDR1 and CDR2 from the germline V gene are SGHDN and FVKESK. CDR3 in amino acids: CASSQVKLNEKLFF. The CDR3 bases are TGTGCCAGCAGCCAAGTGAAGCTTAATGAAAAACTGTTTTTT.

This clonotype was seen ten or more times. The chain combines TRBV27 with TRBJ2-3; 11 bases line up with TRBD2. This CDR3 region has 21 residues. V was pared by 2 bases and J by 2 bases, with 18 bases of the junction left unmatched. From germline, CDR1 is MNHEY and CDR2 SMNVEV (reference sequence). For the CDR3, the DNA is TGTGCCAGCAGTTTAGAGTTTAGCGGGACAGCTAGCGGGAGGTCCACAGATACGCAGTATTTT. Amino acid sequence: CASSLEFSGTASGRSTDTQYF.

This clonotype was detected a few times. This chain uses TRBV6-1 with TRBJ2-2; 13 bases agree with TRBD2. This CDR3 is built from 14 residues. With V trimmed by 8 bases and J by 6 bases, 3 bases remained unmatched. CDR1 is MNHNS and CDR2 is SASEGT in the germline V gene. The CDR3 sequence is CASGTSGIAGELFF. DNA of the CDR3: TGTGCCAGCGGGACTAGCGGGATCGCCGGGGAGCTGTTTTTT.

Ten or more counts support this clonotype. V and J are TRBV12-3 or TRBV12-4 and TRBJ1-2; D call uncertain. The CDR3 consists of 13 residues. V shed 3 bases and J shed 4 bases, with 9 bases lying between them. The CDR3: CASSFSVRYGYTF. The CDR3 DNA reads as TGTGCCAGCAGTTTTAGCGTACGCTATGGCTACACCTTC.

This clonotype was seen more than once but under ten times. One junction end disagrees with the germline gene, perhaps due to a read error. V gene TRBV7-7 combines with J gene TRBJ2-3; 7 positions agree with TRBD2. From germline, CDR1 is SSHAT and CDR2 FNYEAQ (reference sequence). CDR3 length: 15 amino acids. CDR3 nucleotide sequence: TGTGCTAGCAGCGCAACGGGGGGACCCACAGATACGCAGTATTTT. The encoded protein is CASSATGGPTDTQYF.

This clonotype was observed at least ten times. The chain couples TRBV3-1 to TRBJ2-7, with a weak D call TRBD2 (6 bases). CDR3 length: 14 amino acids. V lost 2 bases to trimming and J lost 6 bases, with 14 bases between them. Germline CDR1 LGHDT, CDR2 YNNKEL (reference sequence). The CDR3 DNA follows: TGTGCCAGCAGCCAAAGGGGACGGGGGTTCGAGCAGTACTTC. Translation: CASSQRGRGFEQYF.

In its sample, this clonotype was seen a few times. CDR3 loop: CASSPQQGMNLNTEAFF. The CDR3 DNA is TGTGCCAGCTCACCCCAACAGGGCATGAATCTGAACACTGAAGCTTTCTTT. The J gene is TRBJ1-1, the V gene TRBV18; tentatively, D is TRBD1 (6 bases). In germline, CDR1 is KGHSH, CDR2 LQKENI. Trimming took 3 bases from V and 0 from J, leaving 17 bases between them. The CDR3 has 17 amino acids.

This clonotype occurred many times. The gene calls are TRBV2 and TRBJ1-1; 9 bases match TRBD1. The CDR3 is 13 residues long. J gave up 9 bases and V 3 bases, and 5 bases lay outside the gene matches. Germline loops: CDR1 SNHLY, CDR2 FYNNEI. CDR3 residues: CASSDTGGSQAFF. The CDR3 bases are TGTGCCAGCAGTGATACAGGGGGCTCTCAAGCTTTCTTT.

The CDR3 nucleotides read TGCAGCGTTGACTTACCCGGACTAGCGGGAGGGCCCTCCTATGAGCAGTTCTTC. The encoded protein is CSVDLPGLAGGPSYEQFF. The chain joins TRBV29-1 to TRBJ2-1; 15 nucleotides line up with TRBD2. The CDR3 loop spans 18 amino acids. J gave up 8 bases and V 3 bases, and 14 bases lay outside the gene matches. Germline loops: CDR1 SQVTM, CDR2 ANQGSEA.

The chain employs TRBV18 and TRBJ2-7, with D perhaps matching TRBD2 (6 bases). V gave up 3 bases and J gave up 4 bases, with 13 bases separating them. The CDR3 sequence is 14 residues long. From germline, CDR1 is KGHSH and CDR2 LQKENI. This CDR3 is CASSPLGTYYEQYF. The DNA of the CDR3 is TGTGCCAGCTCACCTTTGGGGACTTATTACGAGCAGTACTTC.

The rearrangement joins TRBV6-5 to TRBJ2-2; 11 bases line up with TRBD1. Germline V gives CDR1 MNHEY, CDR2 SVGAGI. Trimming at V came to 1 base and at J to 7 bases, leaving 5 bases not matched to a gene. The CDR3 length is 16 residues. The CDR3 protein is CASSYYGQGAGGELFF. The CDR3 nucleotides are TGTGCCAGCAGTTACTACGGACAGGGGGCCGGCGGGGAGCTGTTTTTT.

This chain joins TRBV7-9 and TRBJ2-5, with TRBD1 matching 8 bases. The CDR3 sequence is 16 residues long. The germline V gene encodes CDR1 SEHNR and CDR2 FQNEAQ (reference sequence). The J segment lost 2 bases and the V segment lost 5 bases, leaving 10 bases of the junction unmatched. The CDR3 is CASSPPRGLLQETQYF. The CDR3 DNA is TGTGCCAGCAGCCCACCCAGGGGGCTTCTTCAAGAGACCCAGTACTTC.

This clonotype was seen repeatedly, ten times or more. The V and J genes are TRBV3-1 and TRBJ2-7; D not certain. The V and J ends lost 0 bases and 1 base respectively, with 7 bases between them. The CDR3 extends over 14 amino acids. From germline, CDR1 is LGHDT and CDR2 YNNKEL (reference sequence). CDR3 DNA: TGTGCCAGCAGCCAAGATAGCAGTTCCTACGAGCAGTACTTC. Amino acids: CASSQDSSSYEQYF.

There are many counts of this clonotype. The V and J genes are TRBV30 and TRBJ1-1; no definite D call. The ends were cut back, 0 bases at V and 3 bases at J, with 14 bases in the middle. In germline, CDR1 is GTSNPN, CDR2 SVGIG (reference sequence). The CDR3 extends over 15 amino acids. The CDR3 bases are TGTGCCTGGAGTGTAAGGTTTACCGGGGACACTGAAGCTTTCTTT. This encodes CAWSVRFTGDTEAFF.

This clonotype was seen ten or more times. This chain joins TRBV20-1 and TRBJ2-3; no clear D gene. The V end was cut by 0 bases, the J end by 3 bases, with 4 bases between. This CDR3 is built from 12 residues. The germline gives CDR1 DFQATT, CDR2 SNEGSKA (reference sequence). The DNA of the CDR3 is TGCAGTGCTAGAGATCTTACAGATACGCAGTATTTT. Protein product: CSARDLTDTQYF.